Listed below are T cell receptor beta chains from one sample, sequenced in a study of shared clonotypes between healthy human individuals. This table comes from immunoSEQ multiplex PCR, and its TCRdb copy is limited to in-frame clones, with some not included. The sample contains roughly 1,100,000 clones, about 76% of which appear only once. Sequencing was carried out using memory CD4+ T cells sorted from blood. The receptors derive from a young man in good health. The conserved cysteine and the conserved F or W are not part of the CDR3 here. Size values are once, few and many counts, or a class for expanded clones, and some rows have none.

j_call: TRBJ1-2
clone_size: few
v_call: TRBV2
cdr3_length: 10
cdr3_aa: ASRSAGKGYT

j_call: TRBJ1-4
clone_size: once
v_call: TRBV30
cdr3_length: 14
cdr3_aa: AWSRDSVEPNEKLF

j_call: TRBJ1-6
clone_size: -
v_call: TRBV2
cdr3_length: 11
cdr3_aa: ASKGTVNSPLH

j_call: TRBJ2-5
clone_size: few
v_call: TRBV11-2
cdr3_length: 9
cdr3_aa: ASSLGETQY

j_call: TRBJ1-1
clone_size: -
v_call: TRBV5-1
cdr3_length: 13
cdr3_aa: ASSLAGGGNTEAF

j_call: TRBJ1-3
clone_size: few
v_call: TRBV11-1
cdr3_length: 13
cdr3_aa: ASSFLGSSGNTIY

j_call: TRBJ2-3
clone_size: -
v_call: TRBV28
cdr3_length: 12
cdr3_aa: ASRLDDGTDTQY

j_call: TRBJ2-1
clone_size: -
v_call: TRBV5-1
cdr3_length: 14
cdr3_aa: ASSLAVKGNYNEQF

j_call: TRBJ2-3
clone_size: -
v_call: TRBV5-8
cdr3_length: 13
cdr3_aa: ASSLRGAITDTQY

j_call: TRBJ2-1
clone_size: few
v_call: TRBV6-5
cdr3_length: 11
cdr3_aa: ASTGDRGNEQF

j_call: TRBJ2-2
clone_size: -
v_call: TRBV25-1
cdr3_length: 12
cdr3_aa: ASSTDRGTGELF

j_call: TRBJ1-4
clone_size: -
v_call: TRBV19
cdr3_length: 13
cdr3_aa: ASSRVGATNEKLF

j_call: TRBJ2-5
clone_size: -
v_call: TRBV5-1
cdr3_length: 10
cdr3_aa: ASSLVGETQY

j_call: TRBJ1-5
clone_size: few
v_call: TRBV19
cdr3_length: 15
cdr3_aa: ASSIGRGLGSNQPQH

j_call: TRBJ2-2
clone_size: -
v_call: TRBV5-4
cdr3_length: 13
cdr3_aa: ASSPSGGLTGELF

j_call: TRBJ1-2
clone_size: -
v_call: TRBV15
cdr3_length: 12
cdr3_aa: ATSREGGGYGYT

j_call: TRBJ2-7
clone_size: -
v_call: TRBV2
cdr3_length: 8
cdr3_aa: ASSGGEQY

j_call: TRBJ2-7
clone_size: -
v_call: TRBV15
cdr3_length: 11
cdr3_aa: ATRPDGAYEQY

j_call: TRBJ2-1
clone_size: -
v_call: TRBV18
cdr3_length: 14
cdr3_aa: ASSPPSIAGDHEQF

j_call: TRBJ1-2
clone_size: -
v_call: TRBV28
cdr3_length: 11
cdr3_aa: ASRTTAKYGYT

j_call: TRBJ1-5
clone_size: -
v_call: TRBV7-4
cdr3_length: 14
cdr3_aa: ASRQGSEWSNQPQH

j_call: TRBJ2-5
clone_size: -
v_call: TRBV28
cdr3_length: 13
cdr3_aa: ASSFSNAGGETQY

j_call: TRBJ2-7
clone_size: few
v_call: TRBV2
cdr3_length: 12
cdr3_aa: ASSRDRGTYEQY

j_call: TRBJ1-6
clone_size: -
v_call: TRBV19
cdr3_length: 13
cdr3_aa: ASSGTVGSNSPLH

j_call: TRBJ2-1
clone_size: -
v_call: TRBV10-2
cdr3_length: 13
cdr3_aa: ASSEDYRGFNEQF

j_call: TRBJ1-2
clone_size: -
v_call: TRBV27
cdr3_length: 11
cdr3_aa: ASSPNRVLGYT

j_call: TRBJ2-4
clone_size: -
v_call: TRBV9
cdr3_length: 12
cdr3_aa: ASSVGLAGGQVY

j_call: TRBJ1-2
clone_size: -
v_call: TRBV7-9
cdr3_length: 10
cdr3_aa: ASSLVNYGYT

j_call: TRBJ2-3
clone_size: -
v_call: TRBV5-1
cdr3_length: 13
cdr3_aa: ASSLEGGPLDTQY

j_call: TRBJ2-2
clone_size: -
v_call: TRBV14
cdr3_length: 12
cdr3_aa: ASSPGLAVGELF

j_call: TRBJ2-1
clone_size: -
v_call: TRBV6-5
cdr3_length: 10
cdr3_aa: ASSLSGLVQF

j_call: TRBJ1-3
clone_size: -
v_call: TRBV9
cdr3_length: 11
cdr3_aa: ASSLPLGNTIY

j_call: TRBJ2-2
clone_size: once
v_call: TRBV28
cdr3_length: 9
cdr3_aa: ASRVAGELF

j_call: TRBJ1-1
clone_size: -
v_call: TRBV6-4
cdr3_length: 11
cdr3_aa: ASSAKLNTEAF

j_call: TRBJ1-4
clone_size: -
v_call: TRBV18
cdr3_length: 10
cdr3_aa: ASSPNEEKLF

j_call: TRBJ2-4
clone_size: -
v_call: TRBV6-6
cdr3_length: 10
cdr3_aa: ASRGAKNIQY

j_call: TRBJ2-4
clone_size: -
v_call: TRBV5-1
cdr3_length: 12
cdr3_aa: ASSLASAKNIQY

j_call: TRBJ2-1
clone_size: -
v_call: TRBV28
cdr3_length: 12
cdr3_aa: AGGPPTEYNEQF

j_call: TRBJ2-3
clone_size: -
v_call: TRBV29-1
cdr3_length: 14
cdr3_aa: SVGGWASENTDTQY

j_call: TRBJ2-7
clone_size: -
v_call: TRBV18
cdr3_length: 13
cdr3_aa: ASSPRRGDHYEQY

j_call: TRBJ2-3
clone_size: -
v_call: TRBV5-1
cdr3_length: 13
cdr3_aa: ASSTWDSFTDTQY

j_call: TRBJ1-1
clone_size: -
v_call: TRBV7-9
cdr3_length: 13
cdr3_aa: ASSLLSLMNTEAF